This is a list of T cell receptor beta chains from one sample in a study of post-analysis software for immune sequencing data. In TCRdb, the PCR reads were re-called with MiXCR into one record per CDR3 protein. The sample has about 500,000 distinct CDR3 sequences; 40% to 55% are singletons. Sequencing was done on a sample of blood. These TCRs come from a girl aged 10 to 17 with multiple sclerosis. The conserved cysteine and the conserved F or W are not part of the CDR3 here. Each record gives: D gene, J gene, V gene, CDR3 protein. D genes are given only for firm matches.

>-|TRBJ2-3|TRBV29-1
SADEGHLTPQY
>-|TRBJ1-1|TRBV20-1
SAWVPYTEAF
>TRBD2|TRBJ2-1|TRBV6-2/TRBV6-3
ASHGRLNYNEQF
>TRBD2|TRBJ2-3|TRBV6-2/TRBV6-3
ALAGGPADTQY
>-|TRBJ2-5|TRBV28
ASSLEGDEQY
>TRBD2|TRBJ2-7|TRBV28
ASSLLLAGGAPEQY
>TRBD1|TRBJ2-7|TRBV27
ASSLSGRQGARTYEQY
>TRBD1|TRBJ2-4|TRBV29-1
GVEDKGQGFAKNIQY
>TRBD2|TRBJ2-3|TRBV20-1
SAPGPAGGGDTQY
>-|TRBJ2-7|TRBV7-3
ASSLERTYEQY
>-|TRBJ2-3|TRBV29-1
SVSPLLADTQY
>TRBD2|TRBJ2-4|TRBV28
ASIGGRALQAKNIQY
>-|-|TRBV4-1
ASSQEAREVYEQY
>-|TRBJ2-1|TRBV10-3
AISVGAYNEQF
>-|TRBJ1-5|TRBV4-1
ASSQERSRGLRQPQH
>TRBD1|-|TRBV6-6
ASTADRDKAQETQY
>-|TRBJ2-7|TRBV20-1
SASGAAYEQY
>-|TRBJ2-1|TRBV5-1
ASSQGDEQF
>-|TRBJ1-6|TRBV10-3
AIRGDSDSPPH
>-|TRBJ2-1|TRBV18
ASSPFYNEQF
>-|TRBJ1-2|TRBV28
ASSLGGTSYGYT
>-|TRBJ1-2|TRBV5-1
ASSLGTGSVGGYT
>-|TRBJ1-2|TRBV29-1
SAPNGGHYGYT
>-|TRBJ1-2|TRBV7-9
ASSDTDDWTYGYT
>-|TRBJ1-6|TRBV20-1
SARDPQSYSPLH
>-|TRBJ1-6|TRBV4-1
ASSQVGKVRDSPLH
>TRBD2|-|TRBV4-1
ASSQEAAGVSEQY
>TRBD2|TRBJ2-1|TRBV20-1
SVTSGRLNEQF
>-|TRBJ2-4|TRBV5-1
ASSSSDSRKNIQY
>TRBD2|TRBJ2-3|TRBV15
ATSRVVAGATQY
>-|TRBJ1-2|TRBV14
ASSQDRFGQSYGYT
>-|-|TRBV5-1
ASSFLEETQY
>TRBD1|TRBJ1-5|TRBV20-1
SARGLTTGSNQPQH
>-|TRBJ2-3|TRBV20-1
SARSTGPSTDTQY
>-|TRBJ2-1|TRBV15
ATSRDYPGSEQF
>TRBD1|TRBJ1-2|TRBV28
ASRQTGWSGYT
>TRBD2|TRBJ2-3|TRBV5-1
ASSLAGARRGYADTQY
>TRBD2|TRBJ2-7|TRBV29-1
SVERPGGSYEQY
>TRBD2|TRBJ2-4|TRBV20-1
SARGLAIAKNIQY
>TRBD2|TRBJ2-1|TRBV6-5
ASSYGAGAPNEQF
>-|-|TRBV20-1
SASHRGTYEQY
>-|TRBJ2-3|TRBV4-1
ASSQPRSGWGDTQY
>-|TRBJ2-5|TRBV7-2
ATKDQRLVEETQY
>TRBD1|TRBJ1-5|TRBV28
ASRPPGQGGNQPQH
>TRBD2|TRBJ2-1|TRBV7-6
ASSRTSDGYTYNEQF
>-|TRBJ2-7|TRBV28
ASTPLRGPGGYEQY
>-|TRBJ1-6|TRBV5-4
ASSLSRGSYNSPLH
>-|TRBJ2-7|TRBV10-3
AISESGSSYEQY
>TRBD2|TRBJ2-1|TRBV5-1
ASSVGTSGRNEQF
>-|TRBJ2-7|TRBV10-2
ASSERLAIYEQY
>-|TRBJ2-5|TRBV7-2
ASNLGETQY
>-|TRBJ2-7|TRBV20-1
SAPDREGLYEQY
>TRBD2|TRBJ2-5|TRBV25-1
ASSENLAGAETQY
>TRBD2|TRBJ2-3|TRBV9
ASSVGAGGVTDTQY